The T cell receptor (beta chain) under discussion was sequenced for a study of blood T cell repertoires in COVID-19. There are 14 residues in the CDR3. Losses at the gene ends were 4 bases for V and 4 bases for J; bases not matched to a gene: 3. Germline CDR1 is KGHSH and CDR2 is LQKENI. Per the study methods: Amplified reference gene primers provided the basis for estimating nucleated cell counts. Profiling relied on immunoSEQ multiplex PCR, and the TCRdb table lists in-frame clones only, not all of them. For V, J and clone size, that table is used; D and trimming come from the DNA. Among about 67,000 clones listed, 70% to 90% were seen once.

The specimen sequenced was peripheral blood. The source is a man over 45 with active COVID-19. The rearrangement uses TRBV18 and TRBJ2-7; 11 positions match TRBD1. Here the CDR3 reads CASSLDRGRYEQYF. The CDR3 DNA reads TGTGCCAGCTCACTGGACAGGGGGCGATACGAGCAGTACTTC.